The text below deals with one T cell receptor beta chain. The sample is drawn from a study of blood T cell repertoires in COVID-19. Generated by immunoSEQ multiplex PCR, the TCRdb table keeps only in-frame clones and is missing some. The repertoire includes 220,000 or so clones, 65% to 85% of them detected once, and approximately 6.5% sits in the top ten. CDR3 length: 15 amino acids. V gave up 6 bases and J gave up 0 bases; unmatched junction bases: 5. Germline-derived CDR1 and CDR2 are SGHTA and FQGNSA. This chain links TRBV7-2 with TRBJ2-3; TRBD2 aligns across 8 bases. The sequenced sample was PBMCs or T cells enriched from blood (not recorded which). The TCR originated in a woman between 40 and 55 years old who had recovered from COVID-19. The CDR3 protein is CASSRLAFSTDTQYF. CDR3 coding DNA: TGTGCCAGCAGTCGACTAGCGTTTAGCACAGATACGCAGTATTTT.